This T cell receptor (beta chain) was sequenced during a study of blood T cell repertoires in COVID-19. Background on the study: PBMCs, B-cell-depleted T cells, or T cells provided the cDNA or gDNA that made up the material.

This CDR3 comprises 14 residues. Deletions cut 3 bases from V and 8 bases from J, with 16 bases between. The V gene's germline CDR1 is LNHNV and CDR2 YYDKDF (reference sequence). Assay: immunoSEQ multiplex PCR; the TCRdb copy retains only in-frame clones and omits some. This sample has 190,000 or so clones, with about nine tenths found just once. The chain employs TRBV15 and TRBJ1-2, with D perhaps matching TRBD1 (6 bases). This receptor was identified in a man between 25 and 39 years old who had recovered from COVID-19. Sequenced: PBMCs or T cells enriched from blood (not recorded which). The CDR3 nucleotides are TGTGCCACCAGCAGCCCGGAACAGGGACGGGGCTACACCTTC. Translation gives CATSSPEQGRGYTF.